These 23 T cell receptor beta chains were sequenced from one sample in a study of blood T cells in healthy people across ages. Using a J-beta primer mix together with a sample-barcoded 5' primer, a second PCR was run for about 6 to 12 cycles. TCRdb reanalysed the 5' RACE reads using MiXCR and keeps one entry per CDR3 protein. Among over 950,000 distinct CDR3 sequences listed, about two fifths were seen once. The sequenced sample consisted of blood. The receptor set was obtained from a man in his late teens or twenties in good health.

This chain links TRBV12-3 or TRBV12-4 with TRBJ1-3, with no clear D. The CDR3 sequence is 16 residues long. With 1 base removed from V and 3 bases from J, the gap between germline ends came to 13 bases. The CDR3 sequence is CASSLDRTSIGNTIYF. CDR3 nucleotide sequence: TGTGCCAGCAGTTTAGATCGCACTTCCATTGGAAACACCATATATTTT.

This clonotype came up many times. One junction end disagrees with the germline gene, perhaps due to a read error. The chain carries TRBV4-3 and TRBJ1-2, with D tentatively TRBD1 (5 bases). The CDR3 extends over 14 amino acids. The V gene's germline CDR1 is LGHNA and CDR2 YSLEER. The CDR3 coding sequence is TGTGCCAGCAGCCAAGGAGGGGCTAACTATGGCTACACCTTC. This sequence encodes CASSQGGANYGYTF.

This clonotype showed up many times. The chain joins TRBV10-3 to TRBJ2-3; D gene uncertain. The CDR3 has 15 amino acids. The germline V gene has CDR1 ENHRY and CDR2 SYGVKD. V lost 4 bases to trimming and J lost 2 bases, with 13 bases between them. The CDR3, as DNA: TGTGCCATCAGTGGGGCAGAGCAGACCACAGATACGCAGTATTTT. Amino acids: CAISGAEQTTDTQYF.

Only a few counts were recorded for this clonotype. The chain is built from TRBV20-1 and TRBJ1-1, with D tentatively TRBD1 (6 bases). The germline gives CDR1 DFQATT, CDR2 SNEGSKA (reference sequence). Trimming shortened V by 8 bases and J by 1 base, and 23 bases separated the two germline ends. The CDR3 contains 16 residues. The CDR3 DNA reads TGCAGTTCACTTCAGGCCGGGGGCCCCTCGAACACTGAAGCTTTCTTT. Translating it yields CSSLQAGGPSNTEAFF.

This clonotype was detected a few times. CDR3 in amino acids: CASSPNNYRGSYNEQFF. CDR3 DNA sequence: TGCGCCAGCAGCCCAAATAATTACAGGGGCTCCTACAATGAGCAGTTCTTC. The chain links TRBV4-3 to TRBJ2-1; TRBD1 matches 7 bases. V lost 4 bases to trimming and J lost 0 bases; unmatched junction nucleotides: 9. There are 17 residues in the CDR3. Germline V gene sequence: CDR1 LGHNA, CDR2 YSLEER.

This clonotype was detected only a few times. This chain's CDR3 is CASSLDLSGFTDTQYF. The CDR3 DNA reads as TGCGCCAGCAGCTTGGACCTTAGCGGCTTCACAGATACGCAGTATTTT. The chain links TRBV5-1 to TRBJ2-3; TRBD2 is a possible D gene (6 bases). The V end was cut by 0 bases, the J end by 2 bases, with 13 bases between. Per germline, CDR1 SGHRS and CDR2 YFSETQ. CDR3 length: 16 amino acids.

The chain combines TRBV3-1 with TRBJ2-1, with D uncertain. The CDR3 is made up of 15 amino acids. With 0 bases removed from V and 5 bases from J, the gap between germline ends came to 11 bases. CDR1 is LGHDT, CDR2 YNNKEL, per germline (reference sequence). The DNA of the CDR3 is TGTGCCAGCAGCCAAGATGTAGCTTCGGACAATGAGCAGTTCTTC. This gives the protein CASSQDVASDNEQFF.

This chain uses TRBV6-2 or TRBV6-3 with TRBJ2-7; 7 bases are a match to TRBD2. Germline trimming cut 0 bases from V and 3 bases from J; bases unmatched to any gene: 5. CDR1 and CDR2 from the germline V gene are MNHEY and SVGEGT. CDR3 size: 15 residues. DNA for the CDR3: TGTGCCAGCAGTTACTCGGGGGGGGACTACTACGAGCAGTACTTC. Translating gives CASSYSGGDYYEQYF.

The CDR3 DNA reads TGTGCCAGCAGTTACGAGGGAAGTCGACAAGAGACCCAGTACTTC. Residues: CASSYEGSRQETQYF. The rearrangement uses TRBV6-2 or TRBV6-3 and TRBJ2-5; D perhaps matches TRBD2 (5 bases). Trimming stripped 2 bases from V and 2 bases from J, with 12 bases between. Germline CDR1 is MNHEY and CDR2 is SVGEGT. The CDR3 is 15 amino acids.

This clonotype has only one observation. The chain links TRBV12-5 to TRBJ2-5, with D perhaps being TRBD1 or TRBD2 (7 bases each). The CDR3 runs 16 residues. V gave up 1 base and J gave up 11 bases, with 23 bases separating them. Germline V gives CDR1 LGHNT, CDR2 FRNRAP. CDR3 sequence: CASGLAQGEGINEQYF. CDR3 DNA: TGTGCTAGTGGTTTGGCCCAGGGGGAGGGCATTAATGAGCAGTACTTC. Based on the CDR3 plus reference TRBV12-5 and TRBJ2-5, the full variable domain is DARVTQTPRHKVTEMGQEVTMRCQPILGHNTVFWYRQTMMQGLELLAYFRNRAPLDDSGMPKDRFSAEMPDATLATLKIQPSEPRDSAVYFCASGLAQGEGINEQYFGPGTRLLVL.

V gene TRBV28 combines with J gene TRBJ1-2, with a possible D match to TRBD1 (6 bases). CDR1 is MDHEN, CDR2 SYDVKM, per germline. V shed 3 bases and J shed 4 bases, with 15 bases lying between them. The CDR3 has 15 residues. The CDR3 is CASSLVTGDGYGYTF. The DNA of the CDR3 is TGTGCCAGCAGTTTGGTGACAGGCGATGGCTATGGCTACACCTTC.

This clonotype was recorded a few times. The V and J genes are TRBV4-1 and TRBJ1-4, with 10 bases fitting TRBD1. Losses at the gene ends were 4 bases for V and 3 bases for J; bases not matched to a gene: 5. The CDR3 contains 16 residues. Germline V lookup: CDR1 MGHRA, CDR2 YSYEKL. The CDR3: CASSPRQGAANEKLFF. Here the CDR3 DNA reads TGCGCCAGCAGCCCGCGACAGGGGGCTGCTAATGAAAAACTGTTTTTT.

This clonotype was detected a few times. The chain carries TRBV7-9 and TRBJ1-2, with D tentatively TRBD1 (5 bases). The CDR3 is 13 amino acids. V gave up 4 bases and J gave up 6 bases, with 12 bases separating them. The germline V gene has CDR1 SEHNR and CDR2 FQNEAQ (reference sequence). CDR3 bases: TGTGCCAGCAGCTCTGGGACGCAAAATGGCTACACCTTC. Translated: CASSSGTQNGYTF. The full variable domain, rest sourced from reference TRBV7-9 and TRBJ1-2, is DTGVSQNPRHKITKRGQNVTFRCDPISEHNRLYWYRQTLGQGPEFLTYFQNEAQLEKSRLLSDRFSAERPKGSFSTLEIQRTEQGDSAMYLCASSSGTQNGYTFGSGTRLTVV.

The chain has TRBV9 and TRBJ2-7; D is tentatively TRBD1 or TRBD2 (5 bases each). Between the trimmed V and J ends, which lost 0 bases and 7 bases, there was a span of 14 bases. The length of the CDR3 is 14 residues. From germline, CDR1 is SGDLS and CDR2 YYNGEE. CDR3 region: CASSVAGAHNEQYF. Here the CDR3 DNA reads TGTGCCAGCAGCGTAGCCGGGGCTCACAATGAGCAGTACTTC.

V and J are TRBV2 and TRBJ1-1; 9 bases line up with TRBD1. The CDR3 is 16 residues long. The germline V gene encodes CDR1 SNHLY and CDR2 FYNNEI. The V segment lost 1 base and the J segment 4 bases; nucleotides outside the gene matches: 7. The CDR3 spells CASSEGQGEDVTEAFF. DNA for the CDR3: TGTGCCAGCAGTGAAGGACAGGGGGAGGATGTCACTGAAGCTTTCTTT.

This chain joins TRBV18 and TRBJ1-1; D uncertain. Trimming took 3 bases from V and 0 from J, leaving 11 bases between them. The CDR3 loop spans 15 amino acids. The germline V gene encodes CDR1 KGHSH and CDR2 LQKENI. CDR3 in DNA: TGTGCCAGCTCACCGAGTTCGAGAGTGAACACTGAAGCTTTCTTT. This encodes CASSPSSRVNTEAFF. Full variable domain (rest looked up from reference TRBV18 and TRBJ1-1): NAGVMQNPRHLVRRRGQEARLRCSPMKGHSHVYWYRQLPEEGLKFMVYLQKENIIDESGMPKERFSAEFPKEGPSILRIQQVVRGDSAAYFCASSPSSRVNTEAFFGQGTRLTVV.

The chain employs TRBV29-1 and TRBJ1-2, with TRBD1 as a possible D gene (6 bases). Trimming left V 0 bases short and J 6 bases short, with 14 bases between. The CDR3 loop spans 14 amino acids. Germline CDR1 SQVTM, CDR2 ANQGSEA. The CDR3 DNA is TGCAGCGTTGAAGAAAGGGGGGAGGTCAATGGCTACACCTTC. It yields the protein CSVEERGEVNGYTF. The whole variable domain, remainder taken from reference TRBV29-1 and TRBJ1-2, is SAVISQKPSRDICQRGTSLTIQCQVDSQVTMMFWYRQQPGQSLTLIATANQGSEATYESGFVIDKFPISRPNLTFSTLTVSNMSPEDSSIYLCSVEERGEVNGYTFGSGTRLTVV.

Written as DNA, the CDR3 is TGCAGTGCCACGGCGAGTAGATTATACTATGGCTACACCTTC. This sequence encodes CSATASRLYYGYTF. The V call is TRBV20-1, the J call TRBJ1-2; D remains ambiguous. Between the trimmed V and J ends, which lost 6 bases and 3 bases, there was a span of 17 bases. Germline V gene sequence: CDR1 DFQATT, CDR2 SNEGSKA (reference sequence). The CDR3 contains 14 residues.

The V and J genes are TRBV29-1 and TRBJ1-1; D unclear. CDR3 length equals 13 residues. The V end was cut by 6 bases, the J end by 0 bases, with 11 bases between. Germline V CDR1 and CDR2: SQVTM, ANQGSEA. The CDR3 sequence is CSVSPMMNTEAFF. Written as DNA, the CDR3 is TGCAGCGTCTCACCAATGATGAACACTGAAGCTTTCTTT.

In its sample, this clonotype was seen once. The chain is built from TRBV20-1 and TRBJ1-4; a weak D match, TRBD1 (5 bases). V shed 6 bases and J shed 0 bases, with 11 bases lying between them. The CDR3 covers 14 residues. Germline V gene data show CDR1 as DFQATT and CDR2 as SNEGSKA (reference sequence). CDR3 sequence (DNA): TGCAGTGCGGTCTCGACAGCAACTAATGAAAAACTGTTTTTT. Translated, it gives CSAVSTATNEKLFF.

The chain uses TRBV6-2 or TRBV6-3 and TRBJ2-7; no clear D gene. Germline CDR1 MNHEY, CDR2 SVGEGT. Trimming took 6 bases from V and 5 from J, leaving 11 bases between them. The CDR3 is 12 residues long. The CDR3 DNA follows: TGTGCCAGCAGCCGTACAGTGGACGAGCAGTACTTC. Protein product: CASSRTVDEQYF.

This clonotype was seen a few times. The chain combines TRBV15 with TRBJ2-7; D is ambiguous. CDR1 and CDR2 (germline): LNHNV, YYDKDF (reference sequence). Deletions cut 0 bases from V and 6 bases from J, with 12 bases between. The CDR3 runs 14 residues. CDR3 sequence (DNA): TGTGCCACCAGCAGAGATAGGGCCCTCAGCGAGCAGTACTTC. This sequence encodes CATSRDRALSEQYF.

The genes are TRBV4-2 and TRBJ2-2; D could derive from TRBD1 or TRBD2 (6 bases each). V lost 1 base to trimming and J lost 6 bases, with 18 bases between them. CDR1 and CDR2 (germline): LGHNA, YNFKEQ. CDR3 length: 17 amino acids. The CDR3 here is CASSQVPGVGTSGELFF. As DNA, the CDR3 is TGTGCCAGCAGCCAAGTCCCGGGGGTAGGGACATCCGGGGAGCTGTTTTTT.